A single sample gave rise to the 20 T cell receptor beta chains below, sequenced in a study of T cell changes during pregnancy in multiple sclerosis. Sequencing was performed with immunoSEQ multiplex PCR; in TCRdb, only in-frame clones are kept and a portion is missing. The repertoire holds about 42,000 clones, with about 85% as singletons. The source was CD4+ T cells from peripheral blood mononuclear cells, collected before pregnancy. The source of these receptors is a female donor with multiple sclerosis, enrolled in a pregnancy study.

The V gene is TRBV5-1, the J gene TRBJ1-6; D is uncertain. The germline V and J ends were trimmed by 4 bases and 5 bases, with 13 bases remaining between them. The CDR3 has 15 amino acids. Germline V gene data show CDR1 as SGHRS and CDR2 as YFSETQ. The CDR3 reads CASSPSSGNNSPLHF. The DNA of the CDR3 is TGCGCCAGCAGCCCGTCTTCGGGGAATAATTCACCCCTCCACTTT.

V usage is TRBV5-5 and J usage is TRBJ2-7; D gene uncertain. This CDR3 has 11 amino acids. The ends were cut back, 2 bases at V and 3 bases at J, with 3 bases in the middle. Germline V gene sequence: CDR1 SGHKS, CDR2 YYEKEE (reference sequence). CDR3 loop: CASSFNYEQYF. CDR3 sequence (DNA): TGTGCCAGCAGCTTCAACTACGAGCAGTACTTC.

This clone was detected a few times. The rearrangement uses TRBV5-1 and TRBJ1-2; no definite D call. The CDR3 extends over 13 amino acids. In germline, CDR1 is SGHRS, CDR2 YFSETQ. V shed 0 bases and J shed 9 bases, with 12 bases lying between them. This CDR3 is CASSLAERDRYTF. The DNA of the CDR3 is TGCGCCAGCAGCTTGGCGGAGAGGGATCGCTACACCTTC.

The chain combines TRBV6-5 with TRBJ2-7, with 8 nucleotides matching TRBD2. Looked up from germline, CDR1 is MNHEY and CDR2 is SVGAGI. Losses at the gene ends were 6 bases for V and 6 bases for J; bases not matched to a gene: 10. This CDR3 is built from 14 residues. This chain's CDR3 is CASSQGGGPVEQYF. The CDR3 nucleotides read TGTGCCAGCAGCCAAGGCGGGGGGCCGGTCGAGCAGTACTTC.

This clone is a singleton in its sample. The chain employs TRBV11-2 and TRBJ1-1, with D perhaps TRBD1 (5 bases). CDR1 and CDR2 from the germline V gene are SGHAT and FQNNGV. With 5 bases removed from V and 9 bases from J, the gap between germline ends came to 13 bases. The CDR3 is 12 residues long. CDR3: CASSGRQRQAFF. CDR3 nucleotides: TGTGCCAGCAGCGGACGACAGCGCCAAGCTTTCTTT.

Notes on this clone: The identical CDR3 is also encoded by other nucleotide sequences in the sample. The DNA of the CDR3 is TGTGCCAGCAGCTTAGACAGGGGGACGAATTCACCCCTCCACTTT. This sequence encodes CASSLDRGTNSPLHF. The chain joins TRBV7-2 to TRBJ1-6; 8 positions agree with TRBD1. Trimming at V came to 1 base and at J to 7 bases, leaving 3 bases not matched to a gene. Germline CDR1 reads SGHTA; CDR2 reads FQGNSA. The CDR3 contains 15 residues.

The chain employs TRBV5-1 and TRBJ1-1; TRBD1 aligns across 12 bases. There are 14 residues in the CDR3. Germline CDR1 reads SGHRS; CDR2 reads YFSETQ. Trimming removed 3 bases from V and 9 bases from J; junction bases left unmatched: 6. The CDR3, as DNA: TGCGCCAGCAGCTCTGGGACAGGGGGCGTTCAAGCTTTCTTT. Protein sequence: CASSSGTGGVQAFF. Full variable domain (outside the CDR3, taken from reference TRBV5-1 and TRBJ1-1): KAGVTQTPRYLIKTRGQQVTLSCSPISGHRSVSWYQQTPGQGLQFLFEYFSETQRNKGNFPGRFSGRQFSNSRSEMNVSTLELGDSALYLCASSSGTGGVQAFFGQGTRLTVV.

The chain combines TRBV30 with TRBJ1-5; 8 bases line up with TRBD1. Unmatched junction bases numbered 5, after V lost 3 bases and J lost 4 bases. Germline-derived CDR1 and CDR2 are GTSNPN and SVGIG (reference sequence). The CDR3 extends over 14 amino acids. CDR3 nucleotides: TGTGCCTGGAGAGGGGACAGGAATAATCAGCCCCAGCATTTT. It translates to CAWRGDRNNQPQHF. The entire variable domain, with the rest obtained from reference TRBV30 and TRBJ1-5, is as follows: SQTIHQWPATLVQPVGSPLSLECTVEGTSNPNLYWYRQAAGRGLQLLFYSVGIGQISSEVPQNLSASRPQDRQFILSSKKLLLSDSGFYLCAWRGDRNNQPQHFGDGTRLSIL.

V usage is TRBV4-3 and J usage is TRBJ2-1, with TRBD1 matching over 10 bases. This CDR3 region has 15 residues. The trim removed 4 bases at V and 3 bases at J, leaving 3 bases unmatched. Germline CDR1 LGHNA, CDR2 YSLEER. CDR3 DNA: TGCGCCAGCAGCCTCGGGACAGGGGACTACAATGAGCAGTTCTTC. Its translation: CASSLGTGDYNEQFF.

V usage is TRBV6-1 and J usage is TRBJ1-5, with D possibly being TRBD1 (5 bases). Germline V CDR1 and CDR2: MNHNS, SASEGT. The germline V and J ends were trimmed by 6 bases and 8 bases, with 17 bases remaining between them. The CDR3 sequence is 14 residues long. The CDR3 DNA reads as TGTGCCAGCAGGCTAATGACAGTTAATGAGCCCCAGCATTTT. This gives the protein CASRLMTVNEPQHF.

This clone has more than one count but fewer than ten. The rearrangement uses TRBV11-2 and TRBJ1-1; tentative D call: TRBD1 (6 bases). Germline V CDR1 and CDR2: SGHAT, FQNNGV. Trimming took 6 bases from V and 0 from J, leaving 14 bases between them. The CDR3 loop spans 15 amino acids. Written as DNA, the CDR3 is TGTGCCAGCAGTAGGGGGGGGATTCTGAACACTGAAGCTTTCTTT. This codes for CASSRGGILNTEAFF.

This rearrangement joins TRBV6-1 to TRBJ2-6; D is unresolved. V was shortened by 2 bases and J by 1 base, with 6 bases between the two germline ends. This CDR3 spans 15 amino acids. The V gene's germline CDR1 is MNHNS and CDR2 SASEGT. The CDR3: CASSEIQSGANVLTF. CDR3 bases: TGTGCCAGCAGTGAAATCCAGTCTGGGGCCAACGTCCTGACTTTC.

The chain uses TRBV11-3 and TRBJ2-3; TRBD2 agrees at 14 bases. CDR3 length: 15 residues. Germline CDR1 is SGHNT and CDR2 is YENEEA. The V and J ends lost 5 bases and 5 bases, in that order; junction bases with no gene match: 3. The CDR3 loop is CASSPGLAGGDTQYF. CDR3 nucleotides: TGTGCCAGCAGCCCCGGACTAGCGGGAGGAGATACGCAGTATTTT.

CDR3 nucleotides: TGTGCCAGCAGCTCCGGGTCCTCTGGGGCCAACGTCCTGACTTTC. Protein product: CASSSGSSGANVLTF. V is TRBV7-2 and J is TRBJ2-6, with D hard to call. The ends were cut back, 4 bases at V and 0 bases at J, with 7 bases in the middle. The germline CDR1 and CDR2 sequences are SGHTA and FQGNSA. This CDR3 has 15 residues. The whole variable domain, filled in from reference TRBV7-2 and TRBJ2-6, reads GAGVSQSPSNKVTEKGKDVELRCDPISGHTALYWYRQSLGQGLEFLIYFQGNSAPDKSGLPSDRFSAERTGGSVSTLTIQRTQQEDSAVYLCASSSGSSGANVLTFGAGSRLTVL.

This clone has just one count. V is TRBV2 and J is TRBJ1-2, with D perhaps TRBD1 (5 bases). This CDR3 spans 15 amino acids. CDR1 and CDR2 (germline): SNHLY, FYNNEI. Trimming stripped 1 base from V and 0 bases from J, with 9 bases between. CDR3 nucleotides: TGTGCCAGCAGTGAAGAGCAGGGAACTAACTATGGCTACACCTTC. It encodes CASSEEQGTNYGYTF.

This chain connects TRBV4-3 to TRBJ1-2; perhaps TRBD1 as D (6 bases). The V and J ends lost 1 base and 8 bases respectively, with 14 bases between them. The CDR3 length is 14 residues. Germline V gives CDR1 LGHNA, CDR2 YSLEER. The CDR3 loop is CASSQVNRAKGYTF. CDR3 in DNA: TGCGCCAGCAGCCAAGTCAACAGGGCAAAAGGCTACACCTTC.

This clone was observed many times. This sequence joins TRBV7-2 and TRBJ2-5; TRBD1 aligns across 10 bases. The V gene's germline CDR1 is SGHTA and CDR2 FQGNSA. V lost 4 bases, J lost 5 bases, and 7 bases stayed unmatched. This CDR3 region has 15 residues. Here the CDR3 reads CASSSTGGNWETQYF. The CDR3, as DNA: TGTGCCAGCAGCTCGACAGGGGGCAACTGGGAGACCCAGTACTTC.

This clone is medium-sized (0.01 to 0.1%) by share. The chain uses TRBV6-1 and TRBJ1-5; 8 bases fit TRBD1. J lost 2 bases, V lost 4 bases, and 4 bases had no gene match. The CDR3 totals 15 residues. Per the germline V gene, CDR1 is MNHNS and CDR2 is SASEGT. The CDR3 loop is CASSGTGIGNQPQHF. CDR3 DNA: TGTGCCAGCAGTGGGACAGGGATCGGCAATCAGCCCCAGCATTTT.

The chain couples TRBV5-5 to TRBJ1-4, with 10 bases matching TRBD1. Germline CDR1 and CDR2: SGHKS and YYEKEE (reference sequence). V lost 3 bases, J lost 7 bases, and 18 bases stayed unmatched. This CDR3 has 19 amino acids. The CDR3 coding sequence is TGTGCCAGCAGCTCGATAACCGGGACAGGGGCGAGTTGGGGTGAAAAACTGTTTTTT. Translating gives CASSSITGTGASWGEKLFF. Filled out from reference TRBV5-5 and TRBJ1-4, the complete variable domain reads DAGVTQSPTHLIKTRGQQVTLRCSPISGHKSVSWYQQVLGQGPQFIFQYYEKEERGRGNFPDRFSARQFPNYSSELNVNALLLGDSALYLCASSSITGTGASWGEKLFFGSGTQLSVL.

This chain connects TRBV18 to TRBJ2-2; D not resolved. V dropped 6 bases and J dropped 4 bases, with 15 bases sitting between them. CDR1 KGHSH and CDR2 LQKENI come from the germline V gene. The CDR3 runs 15 residues. As DNA, the CDR3 is TGTGCCAGCTCGCCCCGGGTCGTGAGCACCGGGGAGCTGTTTTTT. Its translation is CASSPRVVSTGELFF.